The entry that follows covers one T cell receptor beta chain sequence. This entry is derived from a study of blood T cell repertoires in COVID-19. Study in general: Samples representing acute and convalescent COVID-19 were sourced from the United States, Italy and Spain. T cells, B-cell-depleted T cells, or PBMCs supplied cDNA or gDNA.

There are 14 residues in the CDR3. Trimming shortened V by 2 bases and J by 4 bases, and 8 bases separated the two germline ends. Germline CDR1 LNHDA, CDR2 SQIVND (reference sequence). In the original workflow: The authors estimated nucleated cell counts from reference gene primer amplification. The repertoire was sequenced with immunoSEQ multiplex PCR; TCRdb's copy has only in-frame clones and lacks some. The DNA was the basis for D and trimming; V, J and clone size are from that table. The sample lists more than 200,000 clones, 80% to 90% occurring once. The material sequenced was peripheral blood. The source of this sequence is a man in his forties with active or convalescent COVID-19. This chain connects TRBV19 to TRBJ1-4; D possibly corresponds to TRBD1 (6 bases). The CDR3 nucleotides read TGTGCCAGTAGTATACAGGGGTATAATGAAAAACTGTTTTTT. Its protein product is CASSIQGYNEKLFF. Full variable domain (outside the CDR3, taken from reference TRBV19 and TRBJ1-4): DGGITQSPKYLFRKEGQNVTLSCEQNLNHDAMYWYRQDPGQGLRLIYYSQIVNDFQKGDIAEGYSVSREKKESFPLTVTSAQKNPTAFYLCASSIQGYNEKLFFGSGTQLSVL.